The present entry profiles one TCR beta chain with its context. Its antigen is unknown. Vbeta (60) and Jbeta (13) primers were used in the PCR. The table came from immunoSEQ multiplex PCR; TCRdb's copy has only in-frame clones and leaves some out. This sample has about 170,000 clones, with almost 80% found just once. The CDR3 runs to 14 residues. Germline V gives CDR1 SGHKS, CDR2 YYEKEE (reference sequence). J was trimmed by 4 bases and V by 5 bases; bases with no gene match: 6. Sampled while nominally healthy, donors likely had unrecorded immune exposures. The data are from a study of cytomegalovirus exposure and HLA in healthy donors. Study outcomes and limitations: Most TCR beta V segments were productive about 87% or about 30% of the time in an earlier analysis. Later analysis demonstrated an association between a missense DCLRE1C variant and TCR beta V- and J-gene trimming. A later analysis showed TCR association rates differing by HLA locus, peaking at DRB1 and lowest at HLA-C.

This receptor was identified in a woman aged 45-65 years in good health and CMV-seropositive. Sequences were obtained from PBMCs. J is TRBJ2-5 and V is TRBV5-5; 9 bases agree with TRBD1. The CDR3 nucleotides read TGTGCCAGCAGTCAACAGGGGGCGGGAGAGACCCAGTACTTC. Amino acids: CASSQQGAGETQYF.